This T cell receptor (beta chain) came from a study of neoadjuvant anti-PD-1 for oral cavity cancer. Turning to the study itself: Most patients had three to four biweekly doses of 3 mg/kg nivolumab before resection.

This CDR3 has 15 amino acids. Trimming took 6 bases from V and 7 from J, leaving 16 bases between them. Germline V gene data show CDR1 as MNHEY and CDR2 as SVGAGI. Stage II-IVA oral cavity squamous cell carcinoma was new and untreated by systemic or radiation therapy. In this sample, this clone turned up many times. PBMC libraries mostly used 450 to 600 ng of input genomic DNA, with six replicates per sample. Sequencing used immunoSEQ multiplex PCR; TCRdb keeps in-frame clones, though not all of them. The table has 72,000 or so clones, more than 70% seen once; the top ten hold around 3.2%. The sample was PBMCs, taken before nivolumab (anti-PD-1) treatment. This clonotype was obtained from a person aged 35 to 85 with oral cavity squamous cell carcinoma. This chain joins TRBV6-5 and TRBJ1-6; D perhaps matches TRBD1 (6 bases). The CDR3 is CASREQGLRNSPLHF. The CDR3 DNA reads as TGTGCCAGCAGGGAACAGGGACTTCGCAATTCACCCCTCCACTTT.